These 30 T cell receptor beta chains share one sample of origin, sequenced in a study of T cell responses to AZD1222 COVID-19 vaccine. The repertoire was sequenced with immunoSEQ multiplex PCR; TCRdb's copy has only in-frame clones and lacks some. The table shows fewer than 120,000 clones, with 85% to 90% occurring only once. Here the sequenced sample was peripheral blood, taken 28 days after the second AZD1222 dose. Receptors were obtained from an adult who received the AZD1222 COVID-19 vaccine.

The chain links TRBV19 to TRBJ2-1; the D gene is possibly TRBD2 (5 bases). The CDR3 length is 12 residues. Trimming shortened V by 3 bases and J by 9 bases, and 9 bases separated the two germline ends. CDR1 is LNHDA and CDR2 is SQIVND in the germline V gene (reference sequence). The CDR3 DNA reads as TGTGCCAGTAGTATGGGAGCAGGTGAGCAGTTCTTC. Translation gives CASSMGAGEQFF.

This sequence joins TRBV15 and TRBJ1-1, with TRBD1 as a possible D gene (5 bases). V was cut by 1 base and J by 3 bases, with 12 bases left in between. This CDR3 contains 15 residues. Per germline, CDR1 LNHNV and CDR2 YYDKDF (reference sequence). The CDR3 is CATSRAWGEDTEAFF. The CDR3 DNA is TGTGCCACCAGCAGAGCCTGGGGGGAAGACACTGAAGCTTTCTTT.

The rearrangement links TRBV29-1 to TRBJ1-1, with D possibly being TRBD1 (6 bases). V was cut by 7 bases and J by 4 bases, with 16 bases left in between. CDR3 length equals 13 residues. CDR1 is SQVTM, CDR2 ANQGSEA, per germline. The CDR3 DNA is TGCAGCGCAGGAGGGGGGTACGGCACTGAAGCTTTCTTT. It translates to CSAGGGYGTEAFF.

This clone was detected only once. The rearrangement links TRBV28 to TRBJ2-7; D perhaps matches TRBD2 (5 bases). Trimming left V 3 bases short and J 3 bases short, with 9 bases between. Germline V lookup: CDR1 MDHEN, CDR2 SYDVKM. CDR3 length: 13 amino acids. CDR3 coding DNA: TGTGCCAGCAGTTTGGCAGCGGTCTACGAGCAGTACTTC. Protein sequence: CASSLAAVYEQYF.

The chain is built from TRBV3-1 (or the pseudogene TRBV3-2) and TRBJ2-5; unclear D gene. Germline values: CDR1 LGHDT, CDR2 YNNKEL (reference sequence). The CDR3 is made up of 16 amino acids. Trimming left V 2 bases short and J 4 bases short, with 17 bases between. CDR3 loop: CASSQNPRTLGETQYF. Here the CDR3 DNA reads TGTGCCAGCAGCCAAAACCCCCGGACCCTGGGAGAGACCCAGTACTTC.

The chain recombines TRBV6-2 or TRBV6-3 with TRBJ2-7; 8 bases match TRBD2. Trimming removed 5 bases from V and 5 bases from J; junction bases left unmatched: 8. The CDR3 sequence is 14 residues long. The V gene's germline CDR1 is MNHEY and CDR2 SVGEGT. The CDR3 spells CASSRPGLGDEQYF. CDR3 DNA sequence: TGTGCCAGCAGTAGACCGGGACTAGGGGACGAGCAGTACTTC.

This clone showed up just once. The rearrangement uses TRBV30 and TRBJ2-1; 7 nucleotides line up with TRBD2. Germline values: CDR1 GTSNPN, CDR2 SVGIG (reference sequence). The junction had 9 bases not matched to a gene; V was cut back by 4 bases and J by 3 bases. This CDR3 is built from 15 residues. The DNA for the CDR3 is TGTGCCTGGATTCGCGGGAGTGGAGGCTACAATGAGCAGTTCTTC. Protein sequence: CAWIRGSGGYNEQFF.

The chain combines TRBV4-1 with TRBJ2-2; D might be TRBD1 (5 bases). Trimming removed 3 bases at V and 3 bases at J, with 11 bases between. Germline V CDR1 and CDR2: MGHRA, YSYEKL. This CDR3 region has 15 residues. The CDR3 nucleotides read TGCGCCAGCAGCCATAACGGACAACACACCGGGGAGCTGTTTTTT. It is translated as CASSHNGQHTGELFF.

This clone appeared a single time. The rearrangement links TRBV27 to TRBJ1-2; D is undetermined. The CDR3 loop spans 14 amino acids. Looked up from germline, CDR1 is MNHEY and CDR2 is SMNVEV (reference sequence). V lost 7 bases to trimming and J lost 1 base, with 13 bases between them. CDR3: CASTRIGYNYGYTF. In DNA, the CDR3 is TGTGCCAGCACGCGGATAGGGTATAACTATGGCTACACCTTC.

V is TRBV5-1 and J is TRBJ2-3; D call uncertain. The ends were cut back, 3 bases at V and 6 bases at J, with 14 bases in the middle. This CDR3 region has 14 residues. The germline CDR1 and CDR2 sequences are SGHRS and YFSETQ. The CDR3 DNA follows: TGCGCCAGCAGCTCCCTTGGGGTATCGGATACGCAGTATTTT. It specifies CASSSLGVSDTQYF.

The rearrangement links TRBV2 to TRBJ2-1; D unresolved. Germline V gene sequence: CDR1 SNHLY, CDR2 FYNNEI. Trimming took off 4 bases at V and 8 bases at J, with 12 bases between the two ends. The CDR3 sequence is 13 residues long. CDR3 region: CASSGHRSDEQFF. The CDR3, as DNA: TGTGCCAGCAGTGGACACCGGAGTGATGAGCAGTTCTTC.

The chain combines TRBV7-2 with TRBJ1-5, with D possibly being TRBD1 (5 bases). The CDR3 covers 15 residues. Trimming stripped 5 bases from V and 4 bases from J, with 15 bases between. Germline V lookup: CDR1 SGHTA, CDR2 FQGNSA. CDR3 sequence (DNA): TGTGCCAGCAGCCGGGACGGACTCCCGAATCAGCCCCAGCATTTT. As protein: CASSRDGLPNQPQHF.

Concerning this clone: One end of the junction is discordant with germline, which a read error may explain. The gene calls are TRBV3-1 (or the pseudogene TRBV3-2) and TRBJ1-4, with 7 bases lining up with TRBD1. The CDR3 is 15 residues long. Germline V gene sequence: CDR1 LGHDT, CDR2 YNNKEL (reference sequence). The CDR3 region has the DNA TGTGCCAACAGCCAAGAGGGGGCTCCGGGGAAAAAACTGTTTTTT. Translated: CANSQEGAPGKKLFF.

The J gene is TRBJ1-2, the V gene TRBV2; 9 bases align to TRBD1. CDR1 SNHLY and CDR2 FYNNEI come from the germline V gene. Unmatched junction bases numbered 10, after V lost 6 bases and J lost 5 bases. The CDR3 consists of 15 residues. The CDR3 loop reads CASRLQGATIYGYTF. In DNA form, the CDR3 reads TGTGCCAGCAGGCTACAGGGGGCGACTATATATGGCTACACCTTC.

This chain joins TRBV6-6 and TRBJ2-7, with D hard to call. The germline gives CDR1 MNHNY, CDR2 SVGAGI (reference sequence). This CDR3 is built from 13 residues. Trimming took off 0 bases at V and 4 bases at J, with 7 bases between the two ends. CDR3 loop: CASSYSPRYEQYF. CDR3 nucleotides: TGTGCCAGCAGTTACTCCCCACGGTACGAGCAGTACTTC.

This clone was detected once. This rearrangement joins TRBV6-5 to TRBJ2-3; D is unclear. V lost 0 bases, J lost 0 bases, and 7 bases lay in between. The CDR3 loop spans 15 amino acids. The germline V gene encodes CDR1 MNHEY and CDR2 SVGAGI. The CDR3 DNA reads TGTGCCAGCAGTTACTCTGGGCGAAGCACAGATACGCAGTATTTT. Translated, it gives CASSYSGRSTDTQYF.

The chain recombines TRBV5-1 with TRBJ2-1; TRBD2 aligns across 8 bases. CDR1 and CDR2 from the germline V gene are SGHRS and YFSETQ. Unmatched junction bases numbered 4, after V lost 3 bases and J lost 2 bases. The length of the CDR3 is 15 residues. CDR3 sequence: CASSSGGGPYNEQFF. DNA of the CDR3: TGCGCCAGCAGCTCCGGGGGGGGACCCTACAATGAGCAGTTCTTC.

In regard to this clone: The identical CDR3 is also encoded by other nucleotide sequences in the sample. This CDR3 reads CSADRVRGYTF. The CDR3 nucleotides read TGCAGCGCCGACAGGGTCAGGGGCTACACCTTC. The chain carries TRBV29-1 and TRBJ1-2; 7 bases match TRBD1. Germline V gives CDR1 SQVTM, CDR2 ANQGSEA. J lost 8 bases, V lost 7 bases, and 7 bases had no gene match. The CDR3 runs to 11 residues.

The chain links TRBV9 to TRBJ2-2, with 10 bases lining up with TRBD2. The CDR3 is made up of 15 amino acids. V dropped 6 bases and J dropped 1; count of bases not matched to a gene: 3. CDR1 and CDR2 (germline): SGDLS, YYNGEE. The CDR3 coding sequence is TGTGCCAGCACCCGACTAGCGGGGAACACCGGGGAGCTGTTTTTT. This sequence encodes CASTRLAGNTGELFF.

The rearrangement joins TRBV5-1 to TRBJ1-2; tentatively, D is TRBD1 (5 bases). CDR1 and CDR2 from the germline V gene are SGHRS and YFSETQ. The V and J ends lost 3 bases and 4 bases respectively, with 13 bases between them. This CDR3 has 14 amino acids. CDR3 loop: CASSSQGYGYGYTF. In DNA, the CDR3 is TGCGCCAGCAGCTCCCAGGGATATGGCTATGGCTACACCTTC.

The V and J genes are TRBV2 and TRBJ1-5; 7 bases match TRBD1. V trimming: 7 bases; J trimming: 4 bases; junction bases outside the gene matches: 7. Germline loops: CDR1 SNHLY, CDR2 FYNNEI. This CDR3 spans 14 amino acids. This chain's CDR3 is CASNPQGNNQPQHF. DNA for the CDR3: TGTGCCAGCAACCCACAGGGGAATAATCAGCCCCAGCATTTT.

The chain recombines TRBV28 with TRBJ1-5; D is unclear. V lost 3 bases, J lost 4 bases, and 4 bases lay in between. Germline CDR1 and CDR2: MDHEN and SYDVKM. The CDR3 runs to 12 residues. CDR3 nucleotide sequence: TGTGCCAGCAGTTTGACGAATCAGCCCCAGCATTTT. Amino acid sequence: CASSLTNQPQHF.

The gene calls are TRBV11-3 and TRBJ2-1; the D gene is possibly TRBD2 (6 bases). V was trimmed by 1 base and J by 4 bases, leaving 17 bases between them. CDR1 is SGHNT, CDR2 YENEEA, per germline. The CDR3 is 17 residues long. The CDR3: CASSLGSGGRRYNEQFF. The CDR3 nucleotides are TGTGCCAGCAGCTTAGGTTCCGGAGGGCGGAGGTACAATGAGCAGTTCTTC.

This chain connects TRBV7-2 to TRBJ1-3, with no clear D. Germline V gene data show CDR1 as SGHTA and CDR2 as FQGNSA. CDR3 length equals 14 residues. Trimming took 1 base from V and 7 from J, leaving 11 bases between them. In DNA, the CDR3 is TGTGCCAGCAGCTTAGTTGCGCAGGCTAACACCATATATTTT. This gives the protein CASSLVAQANTIYF. The variable domain in full, with the rest retrieved from reference TRBV7-2 and TRBJ1-3, is GAGVSQSPSNKVTEKGKDVELRCDPISGHTALYWYRQSLGQGLEFLIYFQGNSAPDKSGLPSDRFSAERTGGSVSTLTIQRTQQEDSAVYLCASSLVAQANTIYFGEGSWLTVV.

Worth noting for this clone: Different DNA sequences within this sample yield the same CDR3. CDR3 sequence (DNA): TGTGCCAGTATTCGAGGAGACGGAAACACCATATATTTT. The encoded protein is CASIRGDGNTIYF. The chain joins TRBV19 to TRBJ1-3, with unresolved D. Trimming took off 7 bases at V and 4 bases at J, with 11 bases between the two ends. The CDR3 runs to 13 residues. Germline CDR1 and CDR2: LNHDA and SQIVND (reference sequence).

The chain has TRBV7-9 and TRBJ1-4, with D hard to call. CDR1 and CDR2 (germline): SEHNR, FQNEAQ (reference sequence). V lost 3 bases and J lost 0, with 5 bases in between. The CDR3 sequence is 14 residues long. The CDR3 loop is CASSFYATNEKLFF. The DNA for the CDR3 is TGTGCCAGCAGCTTTTACGCAACTAATGAAAAACTGTTTTTT.

This clone was found a few times. V usage is TRBV29-1 and J usage is TRBJ2-2, with D possibly being TRBD2 (5 bases). The CDR3 spans 13 residues. Deletions cut 3 bases from V and 6 bases from J, with 11 bases between. Looked up from germline, CDR1 is SQVTM and CDR2 is ANQGSEA. The CDR3 loop is CSVEVGAAGELFF. Here the CDR3 DNA reads TGCAGCGTTGAGGTGGGAGCTGCCGGGGAGCTGTTTTTT.

This sequence joins TRBV6-5 and TRBJ1-1; weak D call: TRBD1 (5 bases). The germline gives CDR1 MNHEY, CDR2 SVGAGI. V lost 5 bases, J lost 1 base, and 14 bases lay in between. The CDR3 covers 15 residues. The CDR3 region has the DNA TGTGCCAGCAGTACCCTTCTTACAGGGAACACTGAAGCTTTCTTT. Translation: CASSTLLTGNTEAFF.

This clone came up a few times. The rearrangement links TRBV12-3 or TRBV12-4 to TRBJ1-1; D not resolved. Trimming cost V 8 bases and J 2 bases, with 9 bases left between them. The CDR3 totals 12 residues. The CDR3 DNA is TGTGCCAGCTCCCAAACTAACACTGAAGCTTTCTTT. Encoded protein: CASSQTNTEAFF.

This clone was counted a single time. V usage is TRBV19 and J usage is TRBJ2-2; 7 nucleotides line up with TRBD1. The germline CDR1 and CDR2 sequences are LNHDA and SQIVND (reference sequence). This CDR3 is built from 18 residues. Germline trimming cut 3 bases from V and 0 bases from J; bases unmatched to any gene: 10. The CDR3, as DNA: TGTGCCAGTAGTATCGCACGTGGACAGGAGACGAACACCGGGGAGCTGTTTTTT. The encoded protein is CASSIARGQETNTGELFF.